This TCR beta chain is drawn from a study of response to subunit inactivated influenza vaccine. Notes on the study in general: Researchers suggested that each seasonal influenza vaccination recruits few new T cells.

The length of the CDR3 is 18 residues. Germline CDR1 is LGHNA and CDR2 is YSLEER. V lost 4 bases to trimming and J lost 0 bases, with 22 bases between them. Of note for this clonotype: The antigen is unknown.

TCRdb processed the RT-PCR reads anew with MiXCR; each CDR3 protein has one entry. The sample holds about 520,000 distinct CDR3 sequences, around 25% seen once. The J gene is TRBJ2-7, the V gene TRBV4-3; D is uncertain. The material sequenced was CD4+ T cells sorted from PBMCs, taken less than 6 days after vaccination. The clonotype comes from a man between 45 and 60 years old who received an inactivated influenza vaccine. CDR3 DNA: TGCGCCAGCAGCCCAACCTCTCTTGGTGGGGTAAGCTCCTACGAGCAGTACTTC. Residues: CASSPTSLGGVSSYEQYF.